This entry is about one TCR beta chain. This may be a read error: a much more frequent sequence differs by one nucleotide. The entry originates in a study of regulatory T cells in long-lasting Graves disease. According to the study, TCR beta libraries were built with iRepertoire HTBI primers and CDR3-region Arm-PCR. In TCRdb, the multiplex PCR reads were re-called with MiXCR into one record per CDR3 protein. Of 250,000 to 400,000 distinct CDR3 sequences in the sample, about 20% were seen once. The time point was: newly diagnosed GD, antithyroid drugs for less than 3 months. From RNA extracted from PBMCs, the TCR library was made. Trimming pared 4 bases from V and 9 bases from J, leaving 19 bases between. The CDR3 has 15 residues. CDR1 and CDR2 from the germline V gene are LNHNV and YYDKDF (reference sequence).

The chain is built from TRBV15 and TRBJ2-1, with D perhaps matching TRBD2 (8 bases). Sequencing was performed on peripheral blood mononuclear cells (PBMCs), taken at new diagnosis, from a patient treated with antithyroid drugs. The source is a female donor with Graves disease. The CDR3 spells CATSISGVGDSEQFF. CDR3 sequence (DNA): TGTGCCACCAGCATTAGCGGGGTGGGGGACAGTGAGCAGTTCTTC.